This is a list of T cell receptor beta chains from one sample in a study of T-cell memory formation after mild COVID-19. MiXCR, run by TCRdb on the 5' RACE reads, gives a single entry per CDR3 protein. The table lists a few hundred thousand distinct CDR3 sequences, over 9% of them singletons. The sequenced sample consisted of PBMCs or a T cell subset sorted from them (not recorded which). These receptors originate from a young man who had mild COVID-19 (a few samples of this study predate the infection). Cell type and time point are not known. CDR3s include the opening cysteine and the closing phenylalanine or tryptophan. A D gene is named only where the DNA matches it firmly.

d_gene: -; len: 13; j_gene: TRBJ2-7; v_gene: TRBV27; CDR3aa: CASSHGPSYEQYF
d_gene: -; len: 15; j_gene: TRBJ1-6; v_gene: TRBV9; CDR3aa: CASSVDSGRSSPLHF
d_gene: TRBD2; len: 20; j_gene: TRBJ2-1; v_gene: TRBV5-1; CDR3aa: CASSSLIGTSVSNTYNEQFF
d_gene: -; len: 14; j_gene: TRBJ1-3; v_gene: TRBV6-5; CDR3aa: CASSYSTAGNTIYF
d_gene: -; len: 13; j_gene: TRBJ1-2; v_gene: TRBV4-1; CDR3aa: CASSQWEGYGYTF
d_gene: TRBD2; len: 16; j_gene: TRBJ2-3; v_gene: TRBV6-2/TRBV6-3; CDR3aa: CASSTVAGGGTDTQYF
d_gene: TRBD1; len: 16; j_gene: TRBJ1-3; v_gene: TRBV5-1; CDR3aa: CASSSQGPSSGNTIYF
d_gene: -; len: 14; j_gene: TRBJ1-4; v_gene: TRBV12-3/TRBV12-4; CDR3aa: CASSSQSGGEKLFF
d_gene: -; len: 13; j_gene: TRBJ2-7; v_gene: TRBV5-1; CDR3aa: CASSLDFYGEQYF
d_gene: -; len: 18; j_gene: TRBJ2-3; v_gene: TRBV4-3; CDR3aa: CASSQGFSSGEFSDTQYF
d_gene: -; len: 19; j_gene: TRBJ1-5; v_gene: TRBV4-1; CDR3aa: CASSHDIDRSDYSNQPQHF
d_gene: TRBD1; len: 15; j_gene: TRBJ1-4; v_gene: TRBV15; CDR3aa: CATSPGQVENEKLFF
d_gene: -; len: 12; j_gene: TRBJ2-7; v_gene: TRBV27; CDR3aa: CASHTGPGEQYF
d_gene: TRBD1; len: 11; j_gene: TRBJ1-1; v_gene: TRBV20-1; CDR3aa: CSAWPGQAAFF
d_gene: -; len: 16; j_gene: TRBJ1-2; v_gene: TRBV12-3/TRBV12-4; CDR3aa: CASSFSARDQGYGYTF
d_gene: -; len: 15; j_gene: TRBJ1-6; v_gene: TRBV12-3/TRBV12-4; CDR3aa: CASRLSPIRNSPLHF
d_gene: -; len: 13; j_gene: TRBJ1-5; v_gene: TRBV19; CDR3aa: CASSIGHNQPQHF
d_gene: -; len: 16; j_gene: TRBJ1-2; v_gene: TRBV4-1; CDR3aa: CASSQILKGKNYGYTF